The TCR beta chain under discussion was sequenced for a study of blood T cell repertoires in COVID-19. Whole-study context: Samples representing acute and convalescent COVID-19 were sourced from the United States, Italy and Spain.

Between the trimmed V and J ends, which lost 0 bases and 9 bases, there was a span of 9 bases. From germline, CDR1 is LGHNA and CDR2 YNFKEQ. The CDR3 runs 13 residues. This clone showed up just once. Using immunoSEQ multiplex PCR, the repertoire was profiled, and TCRdb retains in-frame clones only, with some absent. The sample lists 20,000 to 30,000 clones, about 91% occurring once. This TCR was sampled from a man in his sixties or seventies with active COVID-19. The V call is TRBV4-2, the J call TRBJ1-5, with D maybe TRBD1 (5 bases). Material for sequencing was peripheral blood. CDR3 in DNA: TGTGCCAGCAGCCAAGATCGGGGGTGGCCCCAGCATTTT. It codes for CASSQDRGWPQHF.